Each of the 23 T cell receptor beta chains below was sequenced from the same sample in a study of shared clonotypes between healthy human individuals. The method was immunoSEQ multiplex PCR; TCRdb's version includes in-frame clones alone and lacks a portion of them. The profile shows roughly 810,000 clones, approximately 97% of them singletons. CD8 cells classed as naive were CD45RO-negative and positively selected for CCR7, excluding terminally differentiated effector memory CD45RA+ cells. The sample was naive CD8+ T cells sorted from blood. These receptors were taken from a man under 40 in good health.

CDR3 in amino acids: CASSPGTSGSAYEQYF. The DNA for the CDR3 is TGTGCCAGCAGCCCCGGGACTAGCGGGAGCGCTTACGAGCAGTACTTC. The gene calls are TRBV11-1 and TRBJ2-7; TRBD2 matches at 14 bases. V lost 5 bases, J lost 4 bases, and 7 bases stayed unmatched. This CDR3 region has 16 residues. In germline, CDR1 is SGHAT, CDR2 FQDESV (reference sequence).

The chain combines TRBV4-3 with TRBJ2-1, with 12 bases that match TRBD2. Looked up from germline, CDR1 is LGHNA and CDR2 is YSLEER. Trimming cost V 4 bases and J 4 bases; bases outside gene matches: 8. The length of the CDR3 is 17 residues. Here the CDR3 reads CASSLSTSGRPYNEQFF. Written as DNA, the CDR3 is TGCGCCAGCAGCCTCTCTACTAGCGGGAGGCCATACAATGAGCAGTTCTTC.

The chain joins TRBV4-1 to TRBJ1-1, with unresolved D. Germline V CDR1 and CDR2: MGHRA, YSYEKL. V lost 2 bases, J lost 1 base, and 14 bases lay in between. The CDR3 spans 16 residues. CDR3 region: CASSQLIARANTEAFF. DNA for the CDR3: TGCGCCAGCAGCCAATTAATCGCGAGGGCGAACACTGAAGCTTTCTTT.

The chain carries TRBV29-1 and TRBJ1-4, with D unresolved. Between the trimmed V and J ends, which lost 5 bases and 8 bases, there was a span of 12 bases. The CDR3 contains 12 residues. Germline V lookup: CDR1 SQVTM, CDR2 ANQGSEA. CDR3 residues: CSVFVLGEKLFF. As DNA, the CDR3 is TGCAGCGTTTTCGTGTTGGGGGAAAAACTGTTTTTT.

The chain has TRBV14 and TRBJ2-1, with TRBD2 matching 11 bases. The CDR3 consists of 17 residues. Germline CDR1 is SGHDN and CDR2 is FVKESK. V shed 4 bases, J shed 5 bases, and the junction held 10 bases outside the gene matches. CDR3: CASSPGTSGEFHNEQFF. CDR3 DNA: TGTGCCAGCAGCCCCGGGACTAGCGGTGAATTTCACAATGAGCAGTTCTTC.

V and J are TRBV5-1 and TRBJ2-7; perhaps TRBD1 as D (6 bases). Germline assignment: CDR1 SGHRS and CDR2 YFSETQ. The CDR3 length is 15 residues. Trimming pared 1 base from V and 2 bases from J, leaving 13 bases between. CDR3 bases: TGCGCCAGCAGCTTGACTACAGGGAGCGCCTACGAGCAGTACTTC. Residues: CASSLTTGSAYEQYF. The complete variable domain, with remaining parts taken from reference TRBV5-1 and TRBJ2-7, reads KAGVTQTPRYLIKTRGQQVTLSCSPISGHRSVSWYQQTPGQGLQFLFEYFSETQRNKGNFPGRFSGRQFSNSRSEMNVSTLELGDSALYLCASSLTTGSAYEQYFGPGTRLTVT.

This clone has just one count. The rearrangement joins TRBV5-1 to TRBJ2-1; TRBD2 agrees at 8 bases. The germline CDR1 and CDR2 sequences are SGHRS and YFSETQ. V was pared by 0 bases and J by 0 bases, with 5 bases of the junction left unmatched. The CDR3 is made up of 17 amino acids. CDR3 region: CASSLGLGTSSYNEQFF. The CDR3 coding sequence is TGCGCCAGCAGCTTGGGTCTGGGGACTAGCTCCTACAATGAGCAGTTCTTC. The whole variable domain, remainder taken from reference TRBV5-1 and TRBJ2-1, is KAGVTQTPRYLIKTRGQQVTLSCSPISGHRSVSWYQQTPGQGLQFLFEYFSETQRNKGNFPGRFSGRQFSNSRSEMNVSTLELGDSALYLCASSLGLGTSSYNEQFFGPGTRLTVL.

The chain has TRBV7-9 and TRBJ1-1; D call uncertain. The germline CDR1 and CDR2 sequences are SEHNR and FQNEAQ (reference sequence). V lost 11 bases and J lost 4, with 14 bases in between. This CDR3 comprises 12 residues. DNA of the CDR3: TGTGCCTTGAGGGTAACGGGCACTGAAGCTTTCTTT. It codes for CALRVTGTEAFF.

This clone was observed a single time. V usage is TRBV29-1 and J usage is TRBJ2-1; D possibly corresponds to TRBD2 (6 bases). CDR1 is SQVTM, CDR2 ANQGSEA, per germline. V gave up 4 bases and J gave up 7 bases, with 14 bases separating them. This CDR3 contains 13 residues. For the CDR3, the DNA is TGCAGCGTTGCACCATTAGGAGGGAATGAGCAGTTCTTC. This sequence encodes CSVAPLGGNEQFF.

The chain has TRBV4-1 and TRBJ2-1; D is perhaps TRBD2 (5 bases). Germline CDR1 is MGHRA and CDR2 is YSYEKL. With 1 base removed from V and 5 bases from J, the gap between germline ends came to 9 bases. The CDR3 extends over 14 amino acids. CDR3 DNA sequence: TGCGCCAGCAGCCAAGTCGGACTGGACAATGAGCAGTTCTTC. This sequence encodes CASSQVGLDNEQFF.

This clone was recorded a few times. The chain links TRBV28 to TRBJ2-7, with D tentatively TRBD2 (6 bases). V was pared by 4 bases and J by 1 base, with 17 bases between. CDR3 length: 16 amino acids. Germline values: CDR1 MDHEN, CDR2 SYDVKM. The CDR3 spells CASSSPRRDPSYEQYF. Here the CDR3 DNA reads TGTGCCAGCAGTTCCCCGCGGAGGGACCCTTCCTACGAGCAGTACTTC.

A single count supports this clone. The rearrangement joins TRBV30 to TRBJ2-1, with D perhaps TRBD1 or TRBD2 (7 bases each). CDR3 size: 17 residues. Trimming pared 4 bases from V and 2 bases from J, leaving 21 bases between. Germline loops: CDR1 GTSNPN, CDR2 SVGIG (reference sequence). The CDR3 here is CAWKGTETGRAYNEQFF. The CDR3 nucleotides read TGTGCCTGGAAAGGGACCGAGACAGGGAGGGCCTACAATGAGCAGTTCTTC.

The gene calls are TRBV7-9 and TRBJ2-1; D ambiguous. The CDR3 covers 13 residues. Trimming took off 5 bases at V and 9 bases at J, with 14 bases between the two ends. CDR1 is SEHNR, CDR2 FQNEAQ, per germline (reference sequence). This CDR3 reads CASSEWNGPEQFF. The CDR3 bases are TGTGCCAGCAGCGAATGGAACGGGCCTGAGCAGTTCTTC.

As concerns this clone: The junction differs from germline at one of its ends, possibly a read error. This chain joins TRBV4-2 and TRBJ2-7, with D perhaps matching TRBD2 (6 bases). The CDR3 is 13 amino acids. Per the germline V gene, CDR1 is LGHNA and CDR2 is YNFKEQ. The CDR3 nucleotides are TGTGCCAGCAGCCACTGGGACTCCCACGAGCAGTACTTC. Protein: CASSHWDSHEQYF.

The chain couples TRBV20-1 to TRBJ1-2; unclear D gene. Germline V gene lookup returns CDR1 DFQATT and CDR2 SNEGSKA (reference sequence). V lost 1 base to trimming and J lost 9 bases, with 9 bases between them. CDR3 length equals 11 residues. The CDR3 here is CSARVGPSYTF. The CDR3 coding sequence is TGCAGTGCTAGAGTGGGCCCGAGCTACACCTTC.

The chain recombines TRBV28 with TRBJ2-1; TRBD1 aligns across 8 bases. The length of the CDR3 is 15 residues. Germline V gene data show CDR1 as MDHEN and CDR2 as SYDVKM. Trimming cost V 7 bases and J 0 bases; bases outside gene matches: 5. CDR3 bases: TGTGCCAGCATGACTACAGGGGGCTCCTACAATGAGCAGTTCTTC. The encoded protein is CASMTTGGSYNEQFF.

V is TRBV15 and J is TRBJ2-7; D is unresolved. V was pared by 0 bases and J by 6 bases, with 9 bases between. The CDR3 loop spans 13 amino acids. Germline CDR1 LNHNV, CDR2 YYDKDF (reference sequence). The CDR3 reads CATSRDLMAEQYF. CDR3 nucleotide sequence: TGTGCCACCAGCAGAGATCTTATGGCCGAGCAGTACTTC.

This clone has a single count. The V call is TRBV11-2, the J call TRBJ2-7, with D possibly TRBD1 on 7 matching bases. In germline, CDR1 is SGHAT, CDR2 FQNNGV. Trimming removed 1 base from V and 4 bases from J, with 14 bases in between. The CDR3 is 15 amino acids. CDR3 in DNA: TGTGCCAGCAGCTTAGCGGAGGGGGCTATGTACGAGCAGTACTTC. The encoded protein is CASSLAEGAMYEQYF.

The J gene is TRBJ2-5, the V gene TRBV28; 7 nucleotides match TRBD1. V lost 4 bases to trimming and J lost 2 bases; unmatched junction nucleotides: 7. From germline, CDR1 is MDHEN and CDR2 SYDVKM. The CDR3 is made up of 15 amino acids. CDR3 in amino acids: CASSSYRDRQETQYF. CDR3 nucleotides: TGTGCCAGCAGTTCCTACCGGGACAGACAAGAGACCCAGTACTTC.

The chain links TRBV7-2 to TRBJ2-1, with 8 bases that match TRBD1. This CDR3 comprises 15 residues. CDR1 is SGHTA and CDR2 is FQGNSA in the germline V gene. J lost 8 bases, V lost 2 bases, and 8 bases had no gene match. The CDR3 sequence: CASSLTQGASDEQFF. The CDR3 DNA is TGTGCCAGCAGCTTAACGCAGGGGGCGTCCGATGAGCAGTTCTTC. The full variable domain, completed using reference TRBV7-2 and TRBJ2-1, is GAGVSQSPSNKVTEKGKDVELRCDPISGHTALYWYRQSLGQGLEFLIYFQGNSAPDKSGLPSDRFSAERTGGSVSTLTIQRTQQEDSAVYLCASSLTQGASDEQFFGPGTRLTVL.

CDR3 nucleotides: TGTGCCAGCAGTCCGGACAGGGGAGGTTTAACTGAAGCTTTCTTT. This gives the protein CASSPDRGGLTEAFF. The V gene is TRBV27, the J gene TRBJ1-1; 9 nucleotides match TRBD1. The germline gives CDR1 MNHEY, CDR2 SMNVEV (reference sequence). J was trimmed by 5 bases and V by 5 bases; bases with no gene match: 9. This CDR3 comprises 15 residues.

The chain links TRBV13 to TRBJ1-1; D is unclear. Germline V gene data show CDR1 as PRHDT and CDR2 as FYEKMQ (reference sequence). The CDR3 has 12 amino acids. V was trimmed by 1 base and J by 8 bases, leaving 8 bases between them. The CDR3 region has the DNA TGTGCCAGCAGCTTAGAGCCGGGGGAAGCTTTCTTT. Protein product: CASSLEPGEAFF. The entire variable domain, with the rest obtained from reference TRBV13 and TRBJ1-1, is as follows: AAGVIQSPRHLIKEKRETATLKCYPIPRHDTVYWYQQGPGQDPQFLISFYEKMQSDKGSIPDRFSAQQFSDYHSELNMSSLELGDSALYFCASSLEPGEAFFGQGTRLTVV.

This chain connects TRBV10-2 to TRBJ2-1; 7 positions agree with TRBD2. The CDR3 is 13 residues long. Germline V gene data show CDR1 as WSHSY and CDR2 as SAAADI. V shed 5 bases, J shed 5 bases, and the junction held 3 bases outside the gene matches. The CDR3 sequence is CASSPGLHNEQFF. The CDR3 bases are TGCGCCAGCAGTCCGGGACTACACAATGAGCAGTTCTTC.